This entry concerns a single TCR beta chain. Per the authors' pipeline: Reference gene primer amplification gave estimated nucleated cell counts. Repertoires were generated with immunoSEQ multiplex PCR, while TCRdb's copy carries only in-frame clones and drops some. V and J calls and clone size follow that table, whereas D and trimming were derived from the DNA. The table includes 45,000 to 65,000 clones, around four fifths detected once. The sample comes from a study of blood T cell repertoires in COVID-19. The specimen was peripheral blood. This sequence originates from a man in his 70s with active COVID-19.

The CDR3 DNA follows: TGTGCCAGCAGTGGACAGGAAAAACCGCAGTATTTT. It codes for CASSGQEKPQYF. The V gene is TRBV7-9, the J gene TRBJ2-3; 7 nucleotides line up with TRBD1. J gave up 10 bases and V 6 bases, and 7 bases lay outside the gene matches. CDR1 and CDR2 (germline): SEHNR, FQNEAQ (reference sequence). This CDR3 has 12 amino acids.